What follows is one T cell receptor beta chain and its context. The CDR3 spans 15 residues. V dropped 5 bases and J dropped 0 bases, with 11 bases sitting between them. Germline assignment: CDR1 SGHTA and CDR2 FQGNSA. This sample stems from a study of shared clonotypes between healthy human individuals. The protocol was immunoSEQ multiplex PCR, while the TCRdb copy is restricted to in-frame clones and leaves out a portion. The sample lists about 380,000 clones, about 96% occurring once. The sequencing input was memory CD8+ T cells sorted from blood. Stated subset: CD45RO+ cells pooled with CCR7-negative TemRA cells. The rearrangement links TRBV7-2 to TRBJ2-1; a possible D gene is TRBD1 (5 bases). The origin of this receptor is a man aged 25 to 40 in good health. The CDR3 reads CASSRRVSSYNEQFF. In nucleotides, the CDR3 is TGTGCCAGCAGCCGCAGGGTAAGCTCCTACAATGAGCAGTTCTTC.